Each of the 8 T cell receptor beta chains below was sequenced from the same sample in a study of blood T cell repertoires in COVID-19. The table came from immunoSEQ multiplex PCR; TCRdb's copy has only in-frame clones and leaves some out. Here the sample spans fewer than 150,000 clones, roughly 79% being singletons. The sequencing sample was made of peripheral blood. Receptors were obtained from a man between 65 and 79 years old with acute or convalescent COVID-19.

This chain uses TRBV5-1 with TRBJ1-4; the D gene is possibly TRBD1 (6 bases). The ends were cut back, 1 base at V and 4 bases at J, with 8 bases in the middle. The CDR3 is 14 residues long. The germline gives CDR1 SGHRS, CDR2 YFSETQ. The CDR3 coding sequence is TGCGCCAGCAGCTTGTCAGGGGTTAATGAAAAACTGTTTTTT. Protein: CASSLSGVNEKLFF.

The rearrangement uses TRBV5-1 and TRBJ1-1; the match to TRBD1 covers 7 bases. CDR1 is SGHRS, CDR2 YFSETQ, per germline. Trimming took 4 bases from V and 2 from J; bases not matched to a gene: 2. The CDR3 is 13 amino acids. CDR3 amino acids: CASSPGGNTEAFF. CDR3 DNA sequence: TGCGCCAGCAGCCCAGGGGGTAACACTGAAGCTTTCTTT.

The chain combines TRBV11-3 with TRBJ2-3; TRBD2 is a possible D gene (5 bases). CDR1 and CDR2 from the germline V gene are SGHNT and YENEEA. The CDR3 loop spans 14 amino acids. Trimming took off 1 base at V and 0 bases at J, with 5 bases between the two ends. This chain's CDR3 is CASSLGRSTDTQYF. The CDR3 DNA reads as TGTGCCAGCAGCTTAGGGAGGAGCACAGATACGCAGTATTTT.

The chain joins TRBV19 to TRBJ1-6; TRBD1 aligns across 9 bases. Germline-derived CDR1 and CDR2 are LNHDA and SQIVND (reference sequence). The CDR3 sequence is 14 residues long. The J segment lost 10 bases and the V segment lost 4 bases, leaving 5 bases of the junction unmatched. The CDR3 loop is CASSTDRGGSPLHF. CDR3 in DNA: TGTGCCAGTAGTACCGACAGGGGGGGATCACCCCTCCACTTT.

The genes are TRBV7-2 and TRBJ2-5; 7 bases line up with TRBD2. Germline CDR1 SGHTA, CDR2 FQGNSA. The CDR3 runs 14 residues. V trimming: 3 bases; J trimming: 2 bases; junction bases outside the gene matches: 3. CDR3 DNA sequence: TGTGCCAGCAGCTTCCAAGCGGGGCAAGAGACCCAGTACTTC. This sequence encodes CASSFQAGQETQYF.

The V and J genes are TRBV11-3 and TRBJ1-1, with 8 positions matching TRBD1. Germline V lookup: CDR1 SGHNT, CDR2 YENEEA. The CDR3 has 15 residues. V lost 5 bases, J lost 5 bases, and 10 bases stayed unmatched. The CDR3 loop reads CASSIRRTGKTEAFF. Written as DNA, the CDR3 is TGTGCCAGCAGCATAAGAAGGACAGGGAAGACTGAAGCTTTCTTT.

V is TRBV7-2 and J is TRBJ1-3, with 9 bases fitting TRBD1. From germline, CDR1 is SGHTA and CDR2 FQGNSA. The CDR3 runs 17 residues. V lost 0 bases and J lost 0; bases outside the gene matches: 3. The CDR3 DNA reads TGTGCCAGCAGCTTAGCGGGACAGGGCTTCTCTGGAAACACCATATATTTT. As protein: CASSLAGQGFSGNTIYF.

This chain uses TRBV30 with TRBJ1-1, with D unclear. Trimming cost V 3 bases and J 14 bases, with 19 bases left between them. This CDR3 comprises 12 residues. CDR1 and CDR2 from the germline V gene are GTSNPN and SVGIG (reference sequence). In DNA form, the CDR3 reads TGTGCCTGGAGGGGAACCTGGGATCGGGGATTCTTT. Amino acids: CAWRGTWDRGFF.